This T cell receptor (beta chain) was recorded in a study of cytomegalovirus exposure and HLA in healthy donors. Study at large: Earlier, roughly 120 million unique TCR beta sequences were recovered from about 170 million T cells by an analysis.

PCR involved 60 Vbeta and 13 Jbeta primers. Measured with immunoSEQ multiplex PCR; TCRdb has only the in-frame clones, and not every one. This sample has around 97,000 clones, with about a tenth found just once. Study conclusions and caveats: Several of the most significant clusters appeared linked to common viral pathogens, based on a later analysis. In a later analysis, the majority of CMV-associated beta chains seemingly showed HLA restriction. TCR beta V- and J-gene trimming, according to a later analysis, was linked to a missense DCLRE1C variant.

In this sample, this clone turned up a few times. No antigen is known for it. Material: PBMCs. The receptor comes from a man aged 45-65 years in good health and CMV-seropositive.

The CDR3 nucleotides read TGCGCCAGCAGCTTGGTTGTGGTTTGGGACAAGAACACTGAAGCTTTCTTT. The encoded protein is CASSLVVVWDKNTEAFF. This chain connects TRBV5-1 to TRBJ1-1; tentatively, D is TRBD1 (6 bases). The germline V gene has CDR1 SGHRS and CDR2 YFSETQ. V lost 0 bases, J lost 1 base, and 16 bases lay in between. The CDR3 length is 17 residues.